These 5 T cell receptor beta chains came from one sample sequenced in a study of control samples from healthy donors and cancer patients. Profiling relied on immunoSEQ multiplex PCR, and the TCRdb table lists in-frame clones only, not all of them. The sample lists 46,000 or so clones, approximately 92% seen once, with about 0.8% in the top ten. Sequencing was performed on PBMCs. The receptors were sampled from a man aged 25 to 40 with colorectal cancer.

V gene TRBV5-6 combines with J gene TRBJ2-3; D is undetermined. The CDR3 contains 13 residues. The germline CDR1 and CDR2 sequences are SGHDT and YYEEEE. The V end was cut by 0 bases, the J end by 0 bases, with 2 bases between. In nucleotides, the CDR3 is TGTGCCAGCAGCTTGGCCAGCACAGATACGCAGTATTTT. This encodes CASSLASTDTQYF.

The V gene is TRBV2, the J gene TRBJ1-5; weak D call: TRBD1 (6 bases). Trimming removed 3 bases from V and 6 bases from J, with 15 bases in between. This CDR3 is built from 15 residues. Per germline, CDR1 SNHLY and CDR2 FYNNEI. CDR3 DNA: TGTGCCAGCAGTGAGGGGGCCGGGTGGGGTCAGCCCCAGCATTTT. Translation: CASSEGAGWGQPQHF. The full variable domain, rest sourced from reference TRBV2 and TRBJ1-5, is EPEVTQTPSHQVTQMGQEVILRCVPISNHLYFYWYRQILGQKVEFLVSFYNNEISEKSEIFDDQFSVERPDGSNFTLKIRSTKLEDSAMYFCASSEGAGWGQPQHFGDGTRLSIL.

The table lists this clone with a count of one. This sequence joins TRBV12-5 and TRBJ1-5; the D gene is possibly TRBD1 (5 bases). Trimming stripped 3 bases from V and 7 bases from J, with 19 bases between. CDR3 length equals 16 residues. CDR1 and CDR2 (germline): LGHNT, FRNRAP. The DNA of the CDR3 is TGTGCTAGTGGTTTTTTTGTGAGAGGGGAGCGGCAGCCCCAGCATTTT. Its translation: CASGFFVRGERQPQHF.

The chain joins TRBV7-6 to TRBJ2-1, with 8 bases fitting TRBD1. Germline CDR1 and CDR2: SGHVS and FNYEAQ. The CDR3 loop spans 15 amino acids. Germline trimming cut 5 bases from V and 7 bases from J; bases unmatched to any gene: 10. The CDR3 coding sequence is TGTGCCAGCAGCCCGTCGGACAGGGTTTCAAATGAGCAGTTCTTC. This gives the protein CASSPSDRVSNEQFF.

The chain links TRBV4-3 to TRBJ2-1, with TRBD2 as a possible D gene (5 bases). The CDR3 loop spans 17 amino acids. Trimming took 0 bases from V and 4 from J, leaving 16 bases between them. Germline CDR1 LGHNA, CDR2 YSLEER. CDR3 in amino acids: CASSQDLAADLYNEQFF. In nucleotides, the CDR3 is TGCGCCAGCAGCCAAGATCTGGCAGCGGACCTTTACAATGAGCAGTTCTTC.